This note documents a single T cell receptor (beta chain) sequence. Only one count was recorded for this clone. The target of this receptor is not known. Within one base of it there is no much larger clone, and no base qualities were kept. The collaborating institutions used their own protocols to collect whole blood in K2EDTA tubes. For TCRbeta analysis, collaborators shipped samples as frozen whole blood, isolated PBMCs, or DNA extracted from either of those sample types. The germline V gene supplies CDR1 MNHEY and CDR2 SVGEGT. Spanning cysteine to phenylalanine, the CDR3 consists of 15 amino acids. Only the CDR3 DNA stays, 45 bases, in frame from base 1. Clipping removes 3 bases from V and 2 bases from J, with 4 as the unmatched junction base count. TCRbeta CDR3 regions were amplified from genomic DNA using the immunoSEQ Assay, a bias-controlled multiplex PCR. Under the source paper's analysis protocol: Within the assay, amplification of reference gene primers was used to estimate how many nucleated cells each sample contained. To quantify the absolute abundance of each unique TCRbeta CDR3 rearrangement, sequence reads were collapsed and filtered. For each sample, productive Simpson clonality was calculated as the square root of Simpson's diversity index over productive rearrangements. Sourced from immuneACCESS, this table was stored by TCRdb with only in-frame sequences that have V and J called. A share of the clones is absent; for the studies checked, an unresolved V gene accounts for under half, and the remainder has no known explanation. V, J and clone size are those of that table, while D and trimming were read from the DNA. In all, the sample holds some 90,000 clones, and less than 85% of those were seen once. The ten largest make up about 9.3% of the sample.

The sample comes from a study of blood T cell repertoires in COVID-19 (dated by TCRdb to 2019 to 2021). General notes on the study: Collaborator samples came from the United States, Italy and Spain and covered acute and convalescent phases of COVID-19. The prospective study material was composed of cDNA or gDNA derived from T cells, B-cell-depleted T cells, or PBMCs. Deeply sampled blood TCRbeta repertoires from subjects exposed to, actively infected with, or recovered from COVID-19 were included in the dataset. The repertoires were released in a freely available public database meant as a resource for research on the immune response to SARS-CoV-2. Samples were obtained from the ongoing ImmuneRACE study (first 160 participants) and from 1,254 subjects provided by 6 global collaborators. The sample metadata nearly always contained a de-identified subject ID, COVID-19 status, age in years and sex. Where available, HLA class I and class II types were taken from metadata supplied by the sample provider and were not determined by assay-based typing.

What the authors observed across the whole study: Clinical and demographic metadata were provided uncurated, with the amount varying by source and participant.

This chain is built from TRBV6-2 or TRBV6-3 and TRBJ2-7, with 10 bases matching TRBD2. This TCR came from a woman aged 70 to 79 with acute or convalescent COVID-19. The sequencing input was peripheral blood. The DNA is TGTGCCAGCAGTTATAGGACTAGCGGACCCTACGAGCAGTACTTC. It is translated as CASSYRTSGPYEQYF.